Listed below are T cell receptor beta chains from one sample, sequenced in a study of T cells in localized non-small cell lung cancer. Clones were sequenced by immunoSEQ multiplex PCR, and TCRdb holds only the in-frame ones, with some missing. The table lists about 39,000 clones, around 79% of them singletons. The sample in question was PBMCs, obtained before any cancer treatment. The receptors derive from a woman aged 35 to 70 with stage II squamous cell lung carcinoma. Each CDR3 is given with its conserved first and last residue. The D gene is left open where the match is weak. Not all rows give a size; the values are once, few, many and, for expanded clones, a class.

>NA|NA|TRBV28|TRBJ2-3
CASSSLRTGEFIGTDTQYF
TGTGCCAGCAGTTCCCTCAGGACGGGGGAGTTTATCGGCACAGATACGCAGTATTTT
>NA|once|TRBV28|TRBJ1-2
CASSRGTTGNYGYTF
TGTGCCAGCAGTCGAGGGACTACCGGTAACTATGGCTACACCTTC
>NA|once|TRBV18|TRBJ2-1
CASSPKRQVYNEQFF
TGTGCCAGCTCACCAAAAAGACAGGTTTACAATGAGCAGTTCTTC
>NA|few|TRBV11-2|TRBJ1-2
CASTLDGVYGYTF
TGTGCCAGCACCCTGGACGGAGTCTATGGCTACACCTTC
>NA|NA|TRBV7-9|TRBJ2-7
CASSLSGDLGEQYF
TGTGCCAGCAGCTTATCAGGGGATTTGGGCGAGCAGTACTTC
>NA|NA|TRBV28|TRBJ1-3
CASSSQGTSGNTIYF
TGTGCCAGCAGTTCTCAGGGGACCTCTGGAAACACCATATATTTT
>TRBD2|NA|TRBV7-2|TRBJ2-1
CASSLGLAGQQFF
TGTGCCAGCAGCTTAGGGCTAGCGGGACAGCAGTTCTTC
>NA|NA|TRBV29-1|TRBJ2-7
CSVRLGDKSYEQYF
TGCAGCGTCCGACTAGGGGACAAATCGTACGAGCAGTACTTC
>NA|NA|TRBV7-2|TRBJ1-2
CASSLSGLNYGYTF
TGTGCCAGCAGCTTAAGTGGGCTTAACTATGGCTACACCTTC
>NA|NA|TRBV28|TRBJ2-1
CASSLSQGEQFF
TGTGCCAGCAGTTTATCGCAGGGTGAGCAGTTCTTC
>TRBD1|NA|TRBV4-2|TRBJ1-6
CASSRADRGAKSSYNSPLHF
TGTGCCAGCAGCCGAGCGGACAGGGGGGCTAAAAGCTCCTATAATTCACCCCTCCACTTT
>TRBD2|NA|TRBV4-3|TRBJ2-1
CASSPATSGVLSSYNEQFF
TGCGCCAGCAGCCCAGCGACTAGCGGGGTACTGAGCTCCTACAATGAGCAGTTCTTC
>NA|NA|TRBV10-1|TRBJ1-1
CASSESVWGTEAFF
TGCGCCAGCAGTGAGTCCGTCTGGGGCACTGAAGCTTTCTTT
>TRBD1|NA|TRBV5-1|TRBJ1-1
CASSLRTGDTEAFF
TGCGCCAGCAGCTTGAGGACAGGGGACACTGAAGCTTTCTTT
>TRBD2|NA|TRBV7-2|TRBJ2-3
CASSLGLAGGPGADTQYF
TGTGCCAGCAGCTTGGGACTAGCGGGAGGGCCCGGGGCAGATACGCAGTATTTT
>NA|few|TRBV5-6|TRBJ2-3
CASSLGGGGNTQYF
TGTGCCAGCAGCTTGGGGGGAGGAGGGAATACGCAGTATTTT
>NA|NA|TRBV13|TRBJ1-1
CASSLGQGATEAFF
TGTGCCAGCAGCTTAGGACAGGGTGCTACTGAAGCTTTCTTT
>NA|NA|TRBV15|TRBJ1-4
CATSRDRTSSTEKLFF
TGTGCCACCAGCAGAGATAGAACCTCTTCAACTGAAAAACTGTTTTTT
>NA|few|TRBV5-1|TRBJ1-1
CASSLELNTEAFF
TGCGCCAGCAGCTTGGAACTAAACACTGAAGCTTTCTTT
>TRBD1|NA|TRBV5-1|TRBJ1-1
CASSLQGATEAFF
TGCGCCAGCAGCTTACAGGGGGCCACTGAAGCTTTCTTT
>NA|once|TRBV4-2|TRBJ1-1
CASRREAGHTNTEAFF
TGTGCCAGCAGGAGGGAAGCGGGACACACGAACACTGAAGCTTTCTTT
>NA|NA|TRBV19|TRBJ2-2
CASTVRRSGGELFF
TGTGCCAGTACCGTGCGCCGGTCAGGCGGGGAGCTGTTTTTT
>NA|NA|TRBV27|TRBJ1-5
CASSLSRGGQPQHF
TGTGCCAGCAGTTTATCAAGGGGTGGTCAGCCCCAGCATTTT
>TRBD2|NA|TRBV6-4|TRBJ2-5
CASSASGGAETQYF
TGTGCCAGCAGTGCTAGCGGGGGGGCAGAGACCCAGTACTTC
>NA|NA|TRBV6-5|TRBJ1-6
CASSDRSTPLHF
TGTGCCAGCAGTGACAGGTCGACACCCCTCCACTTT
>TRBD1|NA|TRBV6-5|TRBJ1-3
CASSRQGTGNTIYF
TGTGCCAGCAGTCGACAGGGTACTGGAAACACCATATATTTT